The rows below give T cell receptor beta chains drawn from one sample of a study of blood T cell repertoires in COVID-19. The method was immunoSEQ multiplex PCR; TCRdb's version includes in-frame clones alone and lacks a portion of them. Among 200,000 to 250,000 clones listed, 65% to 90% were seen once. The specimen was PBMCs or T cells enriched from blood (not recorded which). The receptor set was obtained from a woman between 40 and 55 years old with acute COVID-19. Both conserved end residues are part of each CDR3. A D gene is named only where the DNA matches it firmly. Rows give clone size only sometimes, using once, few, many, or a class for an expanded clone.

V gene	J gene	clone size	D gene	CDR3 DNA	CDR3 protein
TRBV6-1	TRBJ2-1	-	-	TGTGCCAGCAGTGAAGCCTGGAGGGAGAGAGGGAATGAGCAGTTCTTC	CASSEAWRERGNEQFF
TRBV10-3	TRBJ2-7	-	TRBD2	TGTGCCATCAGTCGCCGTAGCGGGAGGGCCGAGCAGTACTTC	CAISRRSGRAEQYF
TRBV29-1	TRBJ2-1	-	TRBD2	TGCAGCGTTGATAGGAGTAGCGGGACAACCAATGAGCAGTTCTTC	CSVDRSSGTTNEQFF
TRBV6-6	TRBJ2-1	-	-	TGTGCCAGCAGTCCACGGGACAACAATGAGCAGTTCTTC	CASSPRDNNEQFF
TRBV20-1	TRBJ2-5	-	TRBD1	TGCAGTGGACAGGGGAGAGAGACCCAGTACTTC	CSGQGRETQYF
TRBV15	TRBJ2-7	-	-	TGTGCCACCAGCATAGTGGGGGGCGAGCAGTACTTC	CATSIVGGEQYF
TRBV27	TRBJ1-5	-	-	TGTGCCAGCAGTTCAGGATTAGGAAATCAGCCCCAGCATTTT	CASSSGLGNQPQHF
TRBV7-2	TRBJ2-7	-	-	TGTGCCAGCAGCTTAGGCGTATCGTCCTACGAGCAGTACTTC	CASSLGVSSYEQYF
TRBV2	TRBJ1-6	-	TRBD1	TGTGCCAGCACCCGGACAGGAGCCGATAATTCACCCCTCCACTTT	CASTRTGADNSPLHF
TRBV29-1	TRBJ2-7	-	-	TGCAGCGTTGTGCAGGGATCGTTCAACGAGCAGTACTTC	CSVVQGSFNEQYF
TRBV18	TRBJ2-1	-	-	TGTGCCAGCTCAGTACAGGGAGAACGGTACAATGAGCAGTTCTTC	CASSVQGERYNEQFF
TRBV28	TRBJ1-2	-	-	TGTGCCAGCAGTTTATATGGGGGGAAGAGCGCTAACTATGGCTACACCTTC	CASSLYGGKSANYGYTF
TRBV9	TRBJ2-7	-	-	TGTGCCAGCAGCGTAGATGAGGACTACGAGCAGTACTTC	CASSVDEDYEQYF
TRBV4-2	TRBJ2-1	-	TRBD1	TGTGCCAGCAGCCCCCGACAGGGGGCGCAGGGTGAGCAGTTCTTC	CASSPRQGAQGEQFF
TRBV6-1	TRBJ1-1	once	-	TGTGCCAGCAGTGAGACCCCCACACGGGGGGAAGCTTTCTTT	CASSETPTRGEAFF
TRBV10-3	TRBJ2-3	once	-	TGTGCCATCAGTGCTTCGACCTCTAGCGTCTCTAGCACAGATACGCAGTATTTT	CAISASTSSVSSTDTQYF
TRBV30	TRBJ2-3	large	-	TGTGCCTGGAGTGGGGGCCTCAGCACAGATACGCAGTATTTT	CAWSGGLSTDTQYF
TRBV28	TRBJ2-7	-	-	TGTGCCAGCACCAGGGCGCCCTCCTACGAGCAGTACTTC	CASTRAPSYEQYF
TRBV24-1	TRBJ2-7	once	-	TGTGCCACCAGTGATTTCCTACGTCCCTACGAGCAGTACTTC	CATSDFLRPYEQYF
TRBV6-5	TRBJ2-5	-	TRBD1	TGTGCCAGCTCCAGACAGGGGGCTATTGAGACCCAGTACTTC	CASSRQGAIETQYF
TRBV3-1/TRBV3-2	TRBJ2-2	many	-	TGTGCCAGCAGCCAAGAGTTGGGCGGGCCAAACACCGGGGAGCTGTTTTTT	CASSQELGGPNTGELFF
TRBV7-9	TRBJ1-1	-	-	TGTGCCAGCAGCGCCGGGAGAGCCACTGAAGCTTTCTTT	CASSAGRATEAFF
TRBV23-1	TRBJ1-6	-	TRBD1	TGCGCCAGCAATCGGGACAGTTGTAATTCACCCCTCCACTTT	CASNRDSCNSPLHF
TRBV9	TRBJ2-5	-	-	TGTGCCAGCAGCGTAAGCTCGCTTGCTGAGACCCAGTACTTC	CASSVSSLAETQYF
TRBV13	TRBJ2-3	once	-	TGTGCCAGCAGCTTAGTGACCGGGGAGGTCGGCACAGATACGCAGTATTTT	CASSLVTGEVGTDTQYF
TRBV5-1	TRBJ2-3	-	-	TGCGCCAGCAGCCTGACTGTATACACAGATACGCAGTATTTT	CASSLTVYTDTQYF
TRBV28	TRBJ2-7	-	TRBD1	TGTGCCAGCAGCCCCGGACAGGGCCCCTACGAGCAGTACTTC	CASSPGQGPYEQYF
TRBV7-6	TRBJ2-1	-	TRBD2	TGTGCCAGCAGCCTAGCGGGAGAGGGTGAGCAGTTCTTC	CASSLAGEGEQFF
TRBV19	TRBJ1-1	-	-	TGTGCCAGTAGTATAGCCAGGACTGAAGCTTTCTTT	CASSIARTEAFF
TRBV19	TRBJ2-2	-	-	TGTGCCAGTACCCTTGGACTACCCCGATCCGGGGAGCTGTTTTTT	CASTLGLPRSGELFF
TRBV27	TRBJ2-2	-	TRBD2	TGTGCCAGCAGTTCGGGGACTAGCGAAACCGGGGAGCTGTTTTTT	CASSSGTSETGELFF
TRBV6-5	TRBJ1-5	-	TRBD1	TGTGCCAGCAGCGCCGGGACAGCCTCCCATCAGCCCCAGCATTTT	CASSAGTASHQPQHF
TRBV4-2	TRBJ2-5	-	-	TGTGCCAGCAGCCAAGAGGGGGGGCGCGAGACCCAGTACTTC	CASSQEGGRETQYF
TRBV3-1/TRBV3-2	TRBJ2-7	-	-	TGTGCCAGCAGCCAAGGGAGGGGGGGTGTTTACGAGCAGTACTTC	CASSQGRGGVYEQYF
TRBV29-1	TRBJ2-3	once	-	TGCAGCGTTGGGGCAGGTACAGATACGCAGTATTTT	CSVGAGTDTQYF
TRBV19	TRBJ1-5	-	-	TGTGCCAGTAGTAATCTCTTGGGGAAGGGAGATCAGCCCCAGCATTTT	CASSNLLGKGDQPQHF
TRBV3-1/TRBV3-2	TRBJ1-3	-	-	TGTGCCAGCACCCGAGGGGGGGGCCCCTCTGGAAACACCATATATTTT	CASTRGGGPSGNTIYF
TRBV3-1/TRBV3-2	TRBJ1-5	once	-	TGTGCCAGCAGCCAAAGCCTCAATCAGCCCCAGCATTTT	CASSQSLNQPQHF
TRBV27	TRBJ2-7	-	TRBD1	TGTGCCAGCAGTCATGGACAGGGGAGGGACGAGCAGTACTTC	CASSHGQGRDEQYF
TRBV4-1	TRBJ2-2	-	-	TGCGCCAGCAGCCAAGAACCGAGCGGAGGGGTCACCGGGGAGCTGTTTTTT	CASSQEPSGGVTGELFF
TRBV19	TRBJ2-3	-	TRBD1	TGTGCCAGTAGCCTCGGACAGGGCGGCACAGATACGCAGTATTTT	CASSLGQGGTDTQYF
TRBV19	TRBJ2-7	-	-	TGTGCCAGTAATCCCGGGACACCAACCTACGAGCAGTACTTC	CASNPGTPTYEQYF
TRBV27	TRBJ2-7	-	-	TGTGCCAGCAGTTTATCCTCAGGGGCCTTCAACGAGCAGTACTTC	CASSLSSGAFNEQYF
TRBV7-8	TRBJ2-7	-	TRBD1	TGTGCCAGCCGCGCTGGGACAGTAAGCAACGAGCAGTACTTC	CASRAGTVSNEQYF
TRBV19	TRBJ2-7	-	TRBD2	TGTGCCAGTAGTATGTGGATCGGCGGGAGAAGGACCTACGAGCAGTACTTC	CASSMWIGGRRTYEQYF
TRBV15	TRBJ2-3	-	-	TGTGCCACCTTTACTACTAGCACAGATACGCAGTATTTT	CATFTTSTDTQYF
TRBV29-1	TRBJ2-2	-	-	TGCAGCGTTTCAAGGGGGAACACCGGGGAGCTGTTTTTT	CSVSRGNTGELFF
TRBV5-6	TRBJ2-2	-	TRBD2	TGTGCCAGCAGCTCTCTAGCGGGGCCCGGTGGGGAGCTGTTTTTT	CASSSLAGPGGELFF
TRBV11-3	TRBJ1-3	many	TRBD1	TGTGCCAGCAGCTTACCCTCAGGGGGCTCTGGAAACACCATATATTTT	CASSLPSGGSGNTIYF
TRBV4-1	TRBJ2-7	-	TRBD2	TGCGCCAGCAGCCAAACCGGACTAGCGGGAAAATACGAGCAGTACTTC	CASSQTGLAGKYEQYF
TRBV7-3	TRBJ2-4	-	TRBD1	TGTGCCAGCAGCTTAACGAAAACCGGGACAGGGAGTCCTCTAGCCAAAAACATTCAGTACTTC	CASSLTKTGTGSPLAKNIQYF
TRBV30	TRBJ2-5	-	TRBD1	TGTGCCTGGACAGGGGGCTGGGAGACCCAGTACTTC	CAWTGGWETQYF
TRBV7-3	TRBJ2-3	-	TRBD2	TGTGCCAGCAGCTCCGGACTAGCCCCAGATACGCAGTATTTT	CASSSGLAPDTQYF
TRBV29-1	TRBJ1-5	-	-	TGCAGCGTGCGTGAGGGTGGCAATCAGCCCCAGCATTTT	CSVREGGNQPQHF
TRBV27	TRBJ1-2	once	-	TGTGCCAGCTCGAGGGGAGGGCCTGCTTTAGGGGGCTACACCTTC	CASSRGGPALGGYTF
TRBV28	TRBJ1-1	-	-	TGTGCCAGCAGTCCTGGTTACATGAACACTGAAGCTTTCTTT	CASSPGYMNTEAFF
TRBV5-1	TRBJ2-2	-	-	TGCGCCAGCAGCTTGATCGTCAGGCCCAACACCGGGGAGCTGTTTTTT	CASSLIVRPNTGELFF